This TCR beta chain stems from a study of T cell responses to AZD1222 COVID-19 vaccine. Study findings and constraints: Once two AZD1222 doses were given, Spike-specific TCR breadth and depth went up. Repertoires were collected only later (after the peak T cell response had occurred). The reported proportion of spike-specific TCRs targeting unmutated variant regions was nearly half. Clonal diversity was possibly underestimated, and white British individuals and females predominated among donors.

Here immunoSEQ multiplex PCR was the method, and the copy in TCRdb shows in-frame clones only, minus some. The sample holds over 60,000 clones; roughly 91% are singletons and the top ten take 24%. On this clone itself: No antigen is known for it.

Germline V lookup: CDR1 SGHVS, CDR2 FQNEAQ. V lost 5 bases to trimming and J lost 4 bases; unmatched junction nucleotides: 10. CDR3 length: 18 amino acids. The chain combines TRBV7-8 with TRBJ2-3; 15 nucleotides agree with TRBD2. This receptor was taken from an adult in good health. Sequences were derived from peripheral blood, sampled on day 0 of AZD1222 vaccination. This CDR3 is CASSRGTSGGTAADTQYF. CDR3 DNA: TGTGCCAGCAGCCGTGGGACTAGCGGGGGGACCGCAGCAGATACGCAGTATTTT.